Presented here are 13 T cell receptor beta chains from one specimen sequenced in a study of CD8 T cells in ankylosing spondylitis. Overall study findings and caveats: Typical of ankylosing spondylitis blood, it appeared, was a TCR beta motif of fewer than ten highly homologous variants.

No antigens are known for them. One entry per CDR3 protein, called by TCRdb with MiXCR from the 5' RACE reads. The table records approximately 500,000 distinct CDR3 sequences, more than 9.5% of them present only once. The sequencing sample was made of blood, either unsorted or a sorted T cell fraction (not recorded which). These TCRs come from a male donor with ankylosing spondylitis.

This clonotype was seen a single time. This chain uses TRBV3-1 with TRBJ1-6; TRBD1 aligns across 11 bases. CDR3 length: 14 amino acids. Germline assignment: CDR1 LGHDT and CDR2 YNNKEL (reference sequence). Unmatched junction bases numbered 2, after V lost 4 bases and J lost 9 bases. CDR3 nucleotides: TGTGCCAGCAGCCGGGGGACAGGGGGTTCACCCCTCCACTTT. Translated: CASSRGTGGSPLHF.

The chain recombines TRBV5-6 with TRBJ2-6; a possible D gene is TRBD1 (5 bases). This CDR3 has 16 amino acids. Trimming left V 1 base short and J 0 bases short, with 8 bases between. Germline V gene sequence: CDR1 SGHDT, CDR2 YYEEEE. CDR3 region: CASSLQGASGANVLTF. CDR3 nucleotides: TGTGCCAGCAGCTTGCAAGGGGCCTCTGGGGCCAACGTCCTGACTTTC.

V and J are TRBV20-1 and TRBJ1-2; D is possibly TRBD1 (6 bases). CDR3 size: 13 residues. The germline gives CDR1 DFQATT, CDR2 SNEGSKA (reference sequence). V was trimmed by 4 bases and J by 0 bases, leaving 9 bases between them. The CDR3 spells CSAKYRANYGYTF. Written as DNA, the CDR3 is TGCAGTGCTAAATACAGGGCTAACTATGGCTACACCTTC.

CDR3 DNA: TGTGCCACCAGCACAGGGACAGGGGGCTACGAGCAGTACGTC. Residues: CATSTGTGGYEQYV. The gene calls are TRBV15 and TRBJ2-7; the match to TRBD1 covers 11 bases. CDR1 LNHNV and CDR2 YYDKDF come from the germline V gene (reference sequence). The CDR3 is 14 residues long. After removal of 4 bases from V and 3 bases from J, the junction contained 2 bases not matched to a gene.

This clonotype has a count of ten or more. J is TRBJ2-1 and V is TRBV7-6, with a weak D call TRBD1 (5 bases). Looked up from germline, CDR1 is SGHVS and CDR2 is FNYEAQ. Trimming shortened V by 5 bases and J by 11 bases, and 13 bases separated the two germline ends. This CDR3 contains 12 residues. This chain's CDR3 is CASSRNDRKQFF. For the CDR3, the DNA is TGTGCCAGCAGCCGAAACGACAGAAAGCAGTTCTTC.

This clonotype was recorded many times. The CDR3 spells CASSFGQGPDTQYF. The CDR3 DNA sequence: TGCGCCAGCAGCTTCGGTCAGGGCCCAGATACGCAGTATTTT. V gene TRBV5-1 combines with J gene TRBJ2-3; weak D call: TRBD1 (5 bases). This CDR3 comprises 14 residues. Germline CDR1 SGHRS, CDR2 YFSETQ. Trimming stripped 2 bases from V and 4 bases from J, with 11 bases between.

The chain employs TRBV19 and TRBJ1-6; 7 nucleotides line up with TRBD1. This CDR3 is built from 14 residues. Germline trimming cut 6 bases from V and 9 bases from J; bases unmatched to any gene: 8. The germline V gene encodes CDR1 LNHDA and CDR2 SQIVND (reference sequence). In DNA form, the CDR3 reads TGTGCCAGTAGCACGACAGGGAGGTCTTCACCCCTCCACTTT. As protein: CASSTTGRSSPLHF.

This chain's CDR3 is CASTRGPANTEAFF. CDR3 bases: TGTGCCAGCACGAGGGGGCCGGCGAACACTGAAGCTTTCTTT. The rearrangement links TRBV6-1 to TRBJ1-1; the match to TRBD1 covers 7 bases. Trimming took 7 bases from V and 1 from J; bases not matched to a gene: 6. The CDR3 contains 14 residues. Germline V gene sequence: CDR1 MNHNS, CDR2 SASEGT.

This clonotype was recorded at least ten times. V usage is TRBV12-3 or TRBV12-4 and J usage is TRBJ2-3; 9 positions agree with TRBD1. V gave up 3 bases and J gave up 3 bases; unmatched junction bases: 4. This CDR3 is 15 amino acids long. The CDR3 DNA is TGTGCCAGCAGTTTGACAGGGGGAAGTACAGATACGCAGTATTTT. Its translation is CASSLTGGSTDTQYF.

This chain links TRBV27 with TRBJ2-2; 8 positions agree with TRBD1. This CDR3 contains 17 residues. Germline V gene data show CDR1 as MNHEY and CDR2 as SMNVEV (reference sequence). V dropped 5 bases and J dropped 1; count of bases not matched to a gene: 9. The CDR3 sequence is CASSLNPGGKNTGELFF. The CDR3 DNA sequence: TGTGCCAGCAGTCTAAACCCAGGGGGCAAGAACACCGGGGAGCTGTTTTTT.

This clonotype was detected a few times. This chain connects TRBV3-1 to TRBJ1-1; maybe TRBD1 (5 bases). Germline V gives CDR1 LGHDT, CDR2 YNNKEL (reference sequence). V was cut by 4 bases and J by 2 bases, with 11 bases left in between. This CDR3 is 14 amino acids long. The CDR3 reads CASSPDSPNTEAFF. CDR3 bases: TGTGCCAGCAGCCCTGACAGTCCAAACACTGAAGCTTTCTTT.

This clonotype was observed a handful of times. The rearrangement joins TRBV20-1 to TRBJ2-7; maybe TRBD2 (8 bases). V was clipped by 6 bases and J by 1 base, with 16 bases between them. Germline V CDR1 and CDR2: DFQATT, SNEGSKA (reference sequence). This CDR3 region has 14 residues. The CDR3 reads CSAKGAGGSYEQYV. DNA of the CDR3: TGCAGTGCAAAGGGGGCGGGAGGATCCTACGAGCAGTACGTC.

The chain couples TRBV24-1 to TRBJ2-2; D unresolved. The CDR3 runs 15 residues. Trimming shortened V by 3 bases and J by 3 bases, and 10 bases separated the two germline ends. CDR1 and CDR2 (germline): KGHDR, SFDVKD. CDR3 nucleotides: TGTGCCACCAGTGATCCTACGTCTTACACCGGGGAGCTGTTTTTT. This gives the protein CATSDPTSYTGELFF.